The 30 T cell receptor beta chains reported below all come from one sample, sequenced in a study of cytomegalovirus exposure and HLA in healthy donors. Amplification used 60 Vbeta primers and 13 Jbeta primers. Repertoires were generated with immunoSEQ multiplex PCR, while TCRdb's copy carries only in-frame clones and drops some. The table includes 130,000 or so clones, 75% detected once. Source material: PBMCs. These receptors originate from a middle-aged man in good health and CMV-seronegative.

This rearrangement joins TRBV29-1 to TRBJ1-1; the D is unclear. V was clipped by 3 bases and J by 0 bases, with 11 bases between them. The germline gives CDR1 SQVTM, CDR2 ANQGSEA. The CDR3 consists of 14 residues. The CDR3 coding sequence is TGCAGCGTTGATACAGAAGGATTGAACACTGAAGCTTTCTTT. Encoded protein: CSVDTEGLNTEAFF.

With respect to this clone: Other DNA sequences in the sample encode the same CDR3. The chain couples TRBV11-2 to TRBJ2-7, with D perhaps matching TRBD1 (6 bases). V was clipped by 3 bases and J by 2 bases, with 11 bases between them. The CDR3 loop spans 14 amino acids. Germline assignment: CDR1 SGHAT and CDR2 FQNNGV. The CDR3 nucleotides read TGTGCCAGCAGCTTCTCAGGGGAAACCTACGAGCAGTACTTC. It specifies CASSFSGETYEQYF.

The rearrangement joins TRBV5-4 to TRBJ2-7, with D possibly TRBD2 on 6 matching bases. Germline V gives CDR1 SGHNT, CDR2 YYREEE (reference sequence). Trimming removed 2 bases from V and 3 bases from J, with 12 bases in between. CDR3 length: 14 amino acids. CDR3 region: CASSFGTGFYEQYF. DNA of the CDR3: TGTGCCAGCAGCTTTGGGACTGGATTCTACGAGCAGTACTTC.

The chain carries TRBV7-2 and TRBJ1-5, with D perhaps matching TRBD1 (6 bases). V lost 1 base, J lost 7 bases, and 17 bases lay in between. The germline V gene encodes CDR1 SGHTA and CDR2 FQGNSA. The CDR3 sequence is 16 residues long. Here the CDR3 DNA reads TGTGCCAGCAGCTTAGGTGGAGACAGGCGGGTCCAGCCCCAGCATTTT. Amino acids: CASSLGGDRRVQPQHF.

Only one count was recorded for this clone. The chain couples TRBV7-6 to TRBJ2-1; TRBD1 agrees at 8 bases. The CDR3 totals 18 residues. CDR1 and CDR2 (germline): SGHVS, FNYEAQ. With V trimmed by 3 bases and J by 2 bases, 12 bases remained unmatched. CDR3 amino acids: CASSLPHRQGFPYNEQFF. CDR3 DNA sequence: TGTGCCAGCAGCTTGCCCCACCGACAGGGGTTCCCCTACAATGAGCAGTTCTTC.

This clone has just a few counts. This CDR3 reads CASSEGTAAPQHF. CDR3 nucleotides: TGTGCCAGCAGTGAAGGGACAGCGGCGCCCCAGCATTTT. This chain connects TRBV6-1 to TRBJ1-5, with a weak D call TRBD1 (6 bases). V lost 1 base to trimming and J lost 9 bases, with 10 bases between them. Germline CDR1 MNHNS, CDR2 SASEGT. This CDR3 has 13 amino acids.

A few counts support this clone. J is TRBJ2-7 and V is TRBV2; 10 nucleotides align to TRBD1. Germline lookup yields CDR1 SNHLY and CDR2 FYNNEI. This CDR3 spans 14 amino acids. The V and J ends lost 7 bases and 5 bases, in that order; junction bases with no gene match: 8. The CDR3 reads CASTSGTGEHEQYF. CDR3 sequence (DNA): TGTGCCAGCACCTCCGGGACAGGGGAACACGAGCAGTACTTC.

This chain uses TRBV19 with TRBJ2-3, with 8 bases that match TRBD1. The CDR3 extends over 18 amino acids. From germline, CDR1 is LNHDA and CDR2 SQIVND (reference sequence). After removal of 1 base from V and 4 bases from J, the junction contained 13 bases not matched to a gene. This chain's CDR3 is CASSIVGFRTGMADTQYF. CDR3 bases: TGTGCCAGTAGTATAGTCGGATTCCGGACAGGGATGGCAGATACGCAGTATTTT.

V gene TRBV7-7 combines with J gene TRBJ2-5; perhaps TRBD1 as D (6 bases). The CDR3 totals 14 residues. Germline CDR1 and CDR2: SSHAT and FNYEAQ (reference sequence). V shed 6 bases and J shed 6 bases, with 17 bases lying between them. The CDR3 DNA follows: TGTGCCAGCAGTGGGGGCGGCCAGAGTCAGACCCAGTACTTC. Translated, it gives CASSGGGQSQTQYF.

The chain recombines TRBV7-9 with TRBJ1-2; TRBD1 matches 8 bases. The ends lost 5 bases at V and 4 bases at J; junction bases unmatched: 15. Germline V gene lookup returns CDR1 SEHNR and CDR2 FQNEAQ (reference sequence). CDR3 length: 17 residues. The CDR3 is CASSNPADRVLGYGYTF. The DNA for the CDR3 is TGTGCCAGCAGCAACCCCGCGGACAGGGTACTCGGCTATGGCTACACCTTC.

The chain uses TRBV10-3 and TRBJ1-1, with 7 bases that match TRBD1. The junction had 11 bases not matched to a gene; V was cut back by 6 bases and J by 4 bases. Per germline, CDR1 ENHRY and CDR2 SYGVKD. This CDR3 spans 15 amino acids. In nucleotides, the CDR3 is TGTGCCATCAGATTTCCGGGACAGTATTCCACTGAAGCTTTCTTT. It yields the protein CAIRFPGQYSTEAFF.

The gene calls are TRBV9 and TRBJ1-6, with D unresolved. There are 16 residues in the CDR3. The germline V gene encodes CDR1 SGDLS and CDR2 YYNGEE. V was cut by 2 bases and J by 7 bases, with 16 bases left in between. CDR3 sequence reads: CASSVSGAFLNSPLHF. Here the CDR3 DNA reads TGTGCCAGCAGCGTTAGTGGTGCCTTCTTGAATTCACCCCTCCACTTT. Combining the CDR3 with reference TRBV9 and TRBJ1-6 gives the whole variable domain DSGVTQTPKHLITATGQRVTLRCSPRSGDLSVYWYQQSLDQGLQFLIQYYNGEERAKGNILERFSAQQFPDLHSELNLSSLELGDSALYFCASSVSGAFLNSPLHFGNGTRLTVT.

V usage is TRBV4-3 and J usage is TRBJ1-2, with a weak D call TRBD1 (6 bases). V lost 4 bases, J lost 4 bases, and 19 bases lay in between. The germline V gene has CDR1 LGHNA and CDR2 YSLEER. The CDR3 extends over 16 amino acids. The CDR3 coding sequence is TGCGCCAGCAGCCGCCAGACAGGCTCTTCTAGCTATGGCTACACCTTC. Its protein is CASSRQTGSSSYGYTF.

J is TRBJ2-4 and V is TRBV5-6, with D unclear. CDR1 SGHDT and CDR2 YYEEEE come from the germline V gene. Trimming pared 0 bases from V and 6 bases from J, leaving 10 bases between. CDR3 size: 14 residues. The CDR3: CASSLEGRGNIQYF. The CDR3 coding sequence is TGTGCCAGCAGCTTGGAAGGCCGCGGAAACATTCAGTACTTC.

The chain employs TRBV19 and TRBJ1-1; 7 positions agree with TRBD1. This CDR3 comprises 16 residues. With 7 bases clipped from V and 0 bases from J, the junction kept 11 bases outside the gene matches. The germline CDR1 and CDR2 sequences are LNHDA and SQIVND (reference sequence). The CDR3 nucleotides are TGTGCCAGTAAAAGACAGGGAAAAAATATGAACACTGAAGCTTTCTTT. Its translation is CASKRQGKNMNTEAFF.

The CDR3 sequence is CASSTSIGVREQYF. The CDR3 region has the DNA TGTGCCAGCAGCACATCGATAGGGGTAAGGGAGCAGTACTTC. The rearrangement joins TRBV21-1 to TRBJ2-7; the table's TRBD1 call for D was not verified on the DNA. TRBV21-1 is classified as a pseudogene. The CDR3 runs 14 residues.

The chain employs TRBV6-6 and TRBJ2-1; TRBD1 matches at 8 bases. Trimming took 5 bases from V and 7 from J; bases not matched to a gene: 10. The V gene's germline CDR1 is MNHNY and CDR2 SVGAGI (reference sequence). CDR3 size: 15 residues. The CDR3 DNA follows: TGTGCCAGCAGTCCCGCCGGACAGGGTTATAATGAGCAGTTCTTC. This encodes CASSPAGQGYNEQFF.

The sample holds a few counts of this clone. The chain recombines TRBV25-1 with TRBJ1-1; possible D gene TRBD1, 5 bases. There are 13 residues in the CDR3. The germline V gene encodes CDR1 MGHDK and CDR2 SYGVNS. V gave up 1 base and J gave up 3 bases, with 6 bases separating them. Written as DNA, the CDR3 is TGTGCCAGCAGTGAATCGGGGGACACTGAAGCTTTCTTT. It specifies CASSESGDTEAFF.

This clone was seen more than once but under ten times. This chain uses TRBV5-5 with TRBJ2-7; 8 nucleotides agree with TRBD1. The junction had 9 bases not matched to a gene; V was cut back by 5 bases and J by 2 bases. Germline V CDR1 and CDR2: SGHKS, YYEKEE (reference sequence). This CDR3 is 15 amino acids long. CDR3 residues: CASSTSTGATYEQYF. For the CDR3, the DNA is TGTGCCAGCAGTACCTCGACAGGGGCAACCTACGAGCAGTACTTC.

This clone was seen a handful of times. The junction does not match germline at one end; this may be a read error. This chain links TRBV4-1 with TRBJ1-2, with D hard to call. There are 15 residues in the CDR3. Germline V gene sequence: CDR1 MGHRA, CDR2 YSYEKL. The CDR3 is CASSQVGDLGYGYTF. The CDR3 nucleotides are TGTGCCAGCAGCCAAGTCGGAGATCTCGGCTATGGCTACACCTTC.

Details on this clone: At one boundary the junction diverges from the germline segment, which might be a read error. CDR3 nucleotide sequence: TGTGCCAGCGGCGTAGTAGGGGTGAGGGACACCGAATTTTCCTATGGCTACACCTTC. Protein: CASGVVGVRDTEFSYGYTF. This chain uses TRBV9 with TRBJ1-2; perhaps TRBD1 as D (6 bases). Per germline, CDR1 SGDLS and CDR2 YYNGEE. The CDR3 has 19 residues.

The V gene is TRBV4-3, the J gene TRBJ1-4, with 10 bases lining up with TRBD1. This CDR3 contains 18 residues. J lost 8 bases, V lost 0 bases, and 12 bases had no gene match. CDR1 is LGHNA and CDR2 is YSLEER in the germline V gene. CDR3 sequence reads: CASSQDWRDRGLGEKLFF. The CDR3 DNA sequence: TGCGCCAGCAGCCAAGATTGGAGAGACAGGGGGCTTGGAGAAAAACTGTTTTTT.

V gene TRBV16 combines with J gene TRBJ1-4; maybe TRBD1 (5 bases). The CDR3 runs to 17 residues. Germline lookup yields CDR1 KGHSY and CDR2 FQNENV. The ends were cut back, 5 bases at V and 1 base at J, with 17 bases in the middle. CDR3 amino acids: CASSSRLQGGTNEKLFF. DNA for the CDR3: TGTGCCAGCAGCTCAAGGTTGCAGGGAGGAACTAATGAAAAACTGTTTTTT.

This clone was detected only a few times. This rearrangement joins TRBV9 to TRBJ2-3; D ambiguous. The germline V gene has CDR1 SGDLS and CDR2 YYNGEE. V was trimmed by 0 bases and J by 5 bases, leaving 10 bases between them. CDR3 length equals 14 residues. CDR3 DNA sequence: TGTGCCAGCAGCGTAGGGCCACCATTAGATACGCAGTATTTT. Its translation: CASSVGPPLDTQYF.

The V call is TRBV4-1, the J call TRBJ2-3; 10 bases fit TRBD1. The CDR3 is 16 residues long. Germline V gene data show CDR1 as MGHRA and CDR2 as YSYEKL. Trimming took 3 bases from V and 2 from J; bases not matched to a gene: 5. This CDR3 reads CASSQGQGPYTDTQYF. CDR3 coding DNA: TGCGCCAGCAGCCAGGGACAGGGGCCTTACACAGATACGCAGTATTTT.

V and J are TRBV7-2 and TRBJ1-1; D ambiguous. CDR3 length equals 14 residues. V lost 1 base and J lost 5, with 11 bases in between. CDR1 and CDR2 from the germline V gene are SGHTA and FQGNSA. The CDR3 sequence is CASSLVSGMTEAFF. The CDR3 region has the DNA TGTGCCAGCAGCTTAGTATCCGGGATGACTGAAGCTTTCTTT.

The chain links TRBV15 to TRBJ2-5; TRBD2 matches at 10 bases. Germline V gene data show CDR1 as LNHNV and CDR2 as YYDKDF (reference sequence). The CDR3 sequence is 15 residues long. V lost 6 bases to trimming and J lost 3 bases; unmatched junction nucleotides: 7. In DNA form, the CDR3 reads TGTGCCACCAGACCCTCCAGCGGGGGGGAAGAGACCCAGTACTTC. Protein sequence: CATRPSSGGEETQYF.

The rearrangement links TRBV6-6 to TRBJ2-7, with TRBD1 matching 9 bases. Germline-derived CDR1 and CDR2 are MNHNY and SVGAGI (reference sequence). There are 16 residues in the CDR3. Germline trimming cut 2 bases from V and 0 bases from J; bases unmatched to any gene: 5. The CDR3 DNA sequence: TGTGCCAGCAGTTACCCGACAGGGGGGTACTCCTACGAGCAGTACTTC. This sequence encodes CASSYPTGGYSYEQYF.

This clone was observed a few times. This chain links TRBV10-1 with TRBJ2-1; perhaps TRBD2 as D (5 bases). Germline V gene sequence: CDR1 WNHNN, CDR2 SYGVQD (reference sequence). This CDR3 contains 13 residues. The V and J ends lost 3 bases and 5 bases respectively, with 8 bases between them. The CDR3 loop reads CASSERLNNEQFF. In DNA form, the CDR3 reads TGCGCCAGCAGTGAAAGACTAAACAATGAGCAGTTCTTC.

CDR3: CASSLPGLEQFF. DNA of the CDR3: TGTGCCAGCAGTCTCCCAGGACTAGAGCAGTTCTTC. The chain recombines TRBV6-1 with TRBJ2-1, with D possibly being TRBD2 (6 bases). This CDR3 region has 12 residues. The V and J ends lost 5 bases and 10 bases respectively, with 12 bases between them. Germline assignment: CDR1 MNHNS and CDR2 SASEGT.